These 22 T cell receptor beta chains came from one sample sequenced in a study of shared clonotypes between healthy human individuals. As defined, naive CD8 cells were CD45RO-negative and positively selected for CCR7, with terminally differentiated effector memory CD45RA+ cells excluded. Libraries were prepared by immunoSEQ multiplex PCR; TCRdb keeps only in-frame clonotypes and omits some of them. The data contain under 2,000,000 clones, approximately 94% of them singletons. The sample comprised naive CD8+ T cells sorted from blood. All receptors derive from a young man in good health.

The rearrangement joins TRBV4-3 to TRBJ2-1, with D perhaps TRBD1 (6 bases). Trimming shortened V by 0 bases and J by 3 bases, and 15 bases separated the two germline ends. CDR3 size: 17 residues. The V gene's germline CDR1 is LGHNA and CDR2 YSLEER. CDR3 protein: CASSQDGAQGVYNEQFF. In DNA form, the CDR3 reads TGCGCCAGCAGCCAAGACGGGGCACAGGGCGTCTACAATGAGCAGTTCTTC.

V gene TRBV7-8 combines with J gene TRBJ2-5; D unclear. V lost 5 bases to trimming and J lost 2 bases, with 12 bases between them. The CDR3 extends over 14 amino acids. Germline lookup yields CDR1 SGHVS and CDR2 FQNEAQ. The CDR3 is CASSADPNQETQYF. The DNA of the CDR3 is TGTGCCAGCAGCGCCGACCCGAATCAAGAGACCCAGTACTTC.

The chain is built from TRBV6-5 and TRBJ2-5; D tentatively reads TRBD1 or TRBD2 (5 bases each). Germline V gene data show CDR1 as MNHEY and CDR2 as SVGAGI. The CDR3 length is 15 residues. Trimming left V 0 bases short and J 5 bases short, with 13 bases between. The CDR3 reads CASSYSDSGRETQYF. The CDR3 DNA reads TGTGCCAGCAGTTACTCCGACTCGGGGCGGGAGACCCAGTACTTC.

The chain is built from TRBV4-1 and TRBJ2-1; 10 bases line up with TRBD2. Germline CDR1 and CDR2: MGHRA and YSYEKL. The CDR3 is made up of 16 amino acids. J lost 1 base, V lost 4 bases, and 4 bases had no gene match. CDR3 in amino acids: CASSRKTSGSYNEQFF. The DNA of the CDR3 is TGCGCCAGCAGCCGAAAGACTAGCGGGTCCTACAATGAGCAGTTCTTC.

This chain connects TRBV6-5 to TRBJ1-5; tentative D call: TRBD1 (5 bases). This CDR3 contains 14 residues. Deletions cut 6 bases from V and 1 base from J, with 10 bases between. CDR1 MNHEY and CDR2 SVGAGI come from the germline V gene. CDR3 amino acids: CASRRGVSNQPQHF. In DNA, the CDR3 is TGTGCCAGCAGGAGAGGGGTCAGCAATCAGCCCCAGCATTTT.

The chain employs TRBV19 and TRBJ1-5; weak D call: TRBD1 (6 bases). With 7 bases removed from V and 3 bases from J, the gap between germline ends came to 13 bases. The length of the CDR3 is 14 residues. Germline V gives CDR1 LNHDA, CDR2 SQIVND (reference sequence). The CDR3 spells CASKGQGNNQPQHF. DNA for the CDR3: TGTGCCAGTAAGGGACAAGGGAACAATCAGCCCCAGCATTTT.

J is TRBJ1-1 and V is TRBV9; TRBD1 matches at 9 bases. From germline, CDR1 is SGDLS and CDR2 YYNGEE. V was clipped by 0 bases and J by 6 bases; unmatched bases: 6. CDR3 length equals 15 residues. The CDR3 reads CASSVEGDRASEAFF. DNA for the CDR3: TGTGCCAGCAGCGTAGAAGGGGACAGGGCCTCTGAAGCTTTCTTT.

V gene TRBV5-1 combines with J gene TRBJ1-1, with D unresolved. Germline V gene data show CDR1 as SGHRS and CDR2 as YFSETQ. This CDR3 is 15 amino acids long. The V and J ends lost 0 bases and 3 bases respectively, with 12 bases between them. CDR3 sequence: CASSLVPMQDTEAFF. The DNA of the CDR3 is TGCGCCAGCAGCTTGGTACCTATGCAGGACACTGAAGCTTTCTTT.

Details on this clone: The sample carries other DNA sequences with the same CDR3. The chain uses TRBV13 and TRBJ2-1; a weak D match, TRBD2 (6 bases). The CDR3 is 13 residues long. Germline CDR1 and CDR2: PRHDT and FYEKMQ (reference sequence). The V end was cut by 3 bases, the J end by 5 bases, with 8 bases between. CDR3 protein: CASSLGLNNEQFF. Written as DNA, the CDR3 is TGTGCCAGCAGCTTGGGACTTAACAATGAGCAGTTCTTC.

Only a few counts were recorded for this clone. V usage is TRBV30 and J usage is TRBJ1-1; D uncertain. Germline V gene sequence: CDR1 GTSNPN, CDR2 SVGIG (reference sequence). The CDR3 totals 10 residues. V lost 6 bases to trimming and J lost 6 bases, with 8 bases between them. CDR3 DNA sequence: TGTGCCTGTGATTGGGCTGAAGCTTTCTTT. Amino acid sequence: CACDWAEAFF.

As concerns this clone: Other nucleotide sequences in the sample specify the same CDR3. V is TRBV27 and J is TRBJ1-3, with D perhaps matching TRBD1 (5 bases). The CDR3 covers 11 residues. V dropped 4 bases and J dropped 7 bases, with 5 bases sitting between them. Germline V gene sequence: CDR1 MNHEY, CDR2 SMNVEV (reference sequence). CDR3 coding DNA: TGTGCCAGCAGTTCAGGGAACACCATATATTTT. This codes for CASSSGNTIYF.

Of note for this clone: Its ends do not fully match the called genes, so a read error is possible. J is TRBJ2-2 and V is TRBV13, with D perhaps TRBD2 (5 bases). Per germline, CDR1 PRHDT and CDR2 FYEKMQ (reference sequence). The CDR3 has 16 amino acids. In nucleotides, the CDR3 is TGTGCCAGCAGCTTAGACTTGGTCGAAGAGGCCGGGGAGCTGCTTTTT. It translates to CASSLDLVEEAGELLF.

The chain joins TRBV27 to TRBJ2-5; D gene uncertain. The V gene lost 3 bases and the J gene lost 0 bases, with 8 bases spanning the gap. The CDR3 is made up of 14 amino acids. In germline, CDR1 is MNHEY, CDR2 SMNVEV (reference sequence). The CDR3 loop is CASSFRSYQETQYF. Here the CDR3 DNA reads TGTGCCAGCAGTTTCCGCTCGTACCAAGAGACCCAGTACTTC.

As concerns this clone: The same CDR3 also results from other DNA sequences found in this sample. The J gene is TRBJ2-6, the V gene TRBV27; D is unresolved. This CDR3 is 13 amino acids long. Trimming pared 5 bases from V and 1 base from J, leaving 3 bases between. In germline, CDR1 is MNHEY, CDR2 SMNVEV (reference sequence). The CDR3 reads CASSPSGANVLTF. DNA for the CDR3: TGTGCCAGCAGTCCGTCTGGGGCCAACGTCCTGACTTTC.

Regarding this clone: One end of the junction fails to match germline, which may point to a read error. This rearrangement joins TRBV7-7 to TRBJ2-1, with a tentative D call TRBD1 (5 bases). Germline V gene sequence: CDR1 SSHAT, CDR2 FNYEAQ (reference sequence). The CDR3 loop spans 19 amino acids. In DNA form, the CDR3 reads TGTGCTAGCAGCTTAGGGGTAAACCCATATAGTAGCTCCTACAATGAGCAGTTCTTC. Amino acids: CASSLGVNPYSSSYNEQFF.

Written as DNA, the CDR3 is TGTGCCAGCAGTGAAGGCCCCGAAGTCATCCCCAATCAGCCCCAGCATTTT. As protein: CASSEGPEVIPNQPQHF. The V and J genes are TRBV6-1 and TRBJ1-5; D is uncertain. The germline CDR1 and CDR2 sequences are MNHNS and SASEGT. This CDR3 comprises 17 residues. Trimming pared 1 base from V and 3 bases from J, leaving 16 bases between.

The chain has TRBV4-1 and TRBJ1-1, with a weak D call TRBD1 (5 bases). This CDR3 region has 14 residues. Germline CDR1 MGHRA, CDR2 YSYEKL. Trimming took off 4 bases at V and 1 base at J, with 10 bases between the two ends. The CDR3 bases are TGCGCCAGCAGCCTCGGACATGAGAACACTGAAGCTTTCTTT. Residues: CASSLGHENTEAFF.

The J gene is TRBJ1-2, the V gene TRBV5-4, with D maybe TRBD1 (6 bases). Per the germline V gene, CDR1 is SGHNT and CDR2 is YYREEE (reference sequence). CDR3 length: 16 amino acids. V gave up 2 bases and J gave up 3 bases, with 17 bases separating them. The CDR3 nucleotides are TGTGCCAGCAGCTTATTTGGTACAGGGCCTTACTATGGCTACACCTTC. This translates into CASSLFGTGPYYGYTF. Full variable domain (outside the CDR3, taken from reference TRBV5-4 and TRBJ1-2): ETGVTQSPTHLIKTRGQQVTLRCSSQSGHNTVSWYQQALGQGPQFIFQYYREEENGRGNFPPRFSGLQFPNYSSELNVNALELDDSALYLCASSLFGTGPYYGYTFGSGTRLTVV.

CDR3 region: CASSPAGQGAWETQYF. DNA of the CDR3: TGTGCCAGCAGCCCCGCGGGACAGGGGGCTTGGGAGACCCAGTACTTC. This chain joins TRBV7-9 and TRBJ2-5; 12 bases agree with TRBD1. The CDR3 is 16 residues long. V shed 5 bases and J 5 bases; nucleotides not matched to a gene: 9. The germline CDR1 and CDR2 sequences are SEHNR and FQNEAQ (reference sequence).

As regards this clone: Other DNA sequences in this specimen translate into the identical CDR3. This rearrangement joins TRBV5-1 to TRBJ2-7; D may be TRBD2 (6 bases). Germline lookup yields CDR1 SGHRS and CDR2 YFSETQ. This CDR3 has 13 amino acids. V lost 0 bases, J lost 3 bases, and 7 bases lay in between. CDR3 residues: CASSLVGSYEQYF. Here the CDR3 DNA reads TGCGCCAGCAGCTTGGTCGGGAGCTACGAGCAGTACTTC.

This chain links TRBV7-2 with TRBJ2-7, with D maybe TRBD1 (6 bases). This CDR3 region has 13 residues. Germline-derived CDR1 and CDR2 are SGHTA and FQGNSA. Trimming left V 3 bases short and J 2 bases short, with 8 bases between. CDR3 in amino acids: CASSFRGTYEQYF. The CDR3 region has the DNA TGTGCCAGCAGCTTCAGGGGAACCTACGAGCAGTACTTC.

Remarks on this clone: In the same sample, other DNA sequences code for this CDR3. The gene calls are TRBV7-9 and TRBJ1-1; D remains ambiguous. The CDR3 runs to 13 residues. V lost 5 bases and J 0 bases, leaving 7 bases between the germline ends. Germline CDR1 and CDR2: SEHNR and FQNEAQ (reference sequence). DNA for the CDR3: TGTGCCAGCAGCCCCGGGCTGAACACTGAAGCTTTCTTT. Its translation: CASSPGLNTEAFF.